The 25 T cell receptor beta chains in this list originate from one sample, sequenced in a study of T cells expressing NK-cell markers (dated by TCRdb to about 2020). Receptor libraries were prepared by 5' RACE. Instrument used: Illumina HiSeq 2000. With the reads reprocessed by TCRdb, a single entry stands for each CDR3 protein sequence and no DNA is reported. This specimen's table enumerates some 460,000 distinct CDR3 sequences. The top ten clonotypes cover 1.4% of the sample. Sequencing was done on a sample of blood T cells: a sorted CD56 or NKG2C T cell subset, CD4+ or CD8+ T cells, or bulk PBMC T cells (not recorded which). These receptor sequences come from a woman in her fifties or sixties in good health. Donor details come from another sample of the same person, matched by shared clones.

V usage is TRBV12-3 or TRBV12-4 and J usage is TRBJ2-3; TCRdb returns TRBD2, unconfirmable since there is no DNA. The CDR3 length is 15 residues. CDR3 amino acids: CASRPSLAGSDTQYF.

This chain links TRBV7-8 with TRBJ2-2; TCRdb picks TRBD2, but there is no DNA to check that call. The germline V gene encodes CDR1 SGHVS and CDR2 FQNEAQ. CDR3 length: 14 residues. This CDR3 reads CASSLRREAGELFF.

The chain joins TRBV27 to TRBJ1-3. The CDR3 loop spans 14 amino acids. In germline, CDR1 is MNHEY, CDR2 SMNVEV (reference sequence). CDR3 sequence: CASSPSGTGNTIYF.

The J gene is TRBJ2-1, the V gene TRBV5-1; the TRBD1 assignment by TCRdb is unverifiable without DNA. The germline V gene encodes CDR1 SGHRS and CDR2 YFSETQ. This CDR3 has 15 amino acids. The chain's CDR3 is CASSLEGAGVNEQFF.

The chain combines TRBV4-2 with TRBJ1-1; TCRdb proposes TRBD1, but this gene call is untestable without DNA. The CDR3 totals 17 residues. CDR1 is LGHNA and CDR2 is YNFKEQ in the germline V gene. The CDR3 loop reads CASSHPDRRSMNTEAFF.

This rearrangement joins TRBV7-9 to TRBJ2-1; TCRdb outputs TRBD1, but without DNA this stays unchecked. Per germline, CDR1 SEHNR and CDR2 FQNEAQ (reference sequence). The CDR3 is 14 amino acids. CDR3 protein: CASSLARGLNEQFF. Together with reference TRBV7-9 and TRBJ2-1, the CDR3 gives the full variable domain: DTGVSQNPRHKITKRGQNVTFRCDPISEHNRLYWYRQTLGQGPEFLTYFQNEAQLEKSRLLSDRFSAERPKGSFSTLEIQRTEQGDSAMYLCASSLARGLNEQFFGPGTRLTVL.

This rearrangement joins TRBV12-3 or TRBV12-4 to TRBJ2-5; TCRdb returns TRBD1, unconfirmable since there is no DNA. This CDR3 has 15 residues. Here the CDR3 reads CASRLSGGWQETQYF.

This chain links TRBV7-2 with TRBJ2-3. Per the germline V gene, CDR1 is SGHTA and CDR2 is FQGNSA. CDR3 size: 14 residues. The CDR3 here is CASSLGASTDTQYF.

The rearrangement uses TRBV5-1 and TRBJ2-5; there is no DNA to check the TCRdb D call of TRBD1. The CDR3 is 12 residues long. The germline V gene has CDR1 SGHRS and CDR2 YFSETQ. The CDR3 sequence is CASLGREETQYF.

This sequence joins TRBV7-9 and TRBJ2-2; as DNA is missing, the TRBD2 call by TCRdb cannot be tested. The CDR3 sequence is 17 residues long. CDR1 is SEHNR and CDR2 is FQNEAQ in the germline V gene (reference sequence). CDR3: CASSLRSGRSNTGELFF.

The chain uses TRBV7-8 and TRBJ1-3; the D call of TRBD1 rests on TCRdb alone, since no DNA is present to check it. The CDR3 length is 17 residues. The germline gives CDR1 SGHVS, CDR2 FQNEAQ. CDR3 in amino acids: CASSSMTGSTSGNTIYF.

The chain has TRBV9 and TRBJ2-1; TCRdb returns TRBD1, unconfirmable since there is no DNA. This CDR3 region has 16 residues. Looked up from germline, CDR1 is SGDLS and CDR2 is YYNGEE. This CDR3 is CASSVGGMESYNEQFF.

The chain recombines TRBV6-2 or TRBV6-3 with TRBJ2-7. CDR3 length: 15 amino acids. The germline gives CDR1 MNHEY, CDR2 SVGEGT. The CDR3 spells CASSPSVGGAYEQYF.

The chain recombines TRBV10-3 with TRBJ2-3; TCRdb names TRBD2, which stays unverified in the absence of DNA. In germline, CDR1 is ENHRY, CDR2 SYGVKD. CDR3 length equals 15 residues. CDR3 protein: CATRGRAGVPDTQYF.

The chain carries TRBV10-1 and TRBJ1-4; TCRdb indicates TRBD1, and absent DNA this call remains unverified. Looked up from germline, CDR1 is WNHNN and CDR2 is SYGVQD (reference sequence). CDR3 length: 14 residues. The CDR3 reads CASSRDRKDEKLFF.

The chain employs TRBV6-6 and TRBJ1-1. Germline V gene sequence: CDR1 MNHNY, CDR2 SVGAGI (reference sequence). This CDR3 has 13 residues. The CDR3 sequence: CASSYSRNTEAFF.

The rearrangement links TRBV5-1 to TRBJ2-1. The germline V gene has CDR1 SGHRS and CDR2 YFSETQ. This CDR3 has 15 amino acids. This CDR3 is CASSLAQPGVDEQFF.

The rearrangement joins TRBV12-3 or TRBV12-4 to TRBJ2-1; TCRdb outputs TRBD1, but without DNA this stays unchecked. The CDR3 totals 14 residues. CDR3 region: CASLAGTNYNEQFF.

The CDR3 reads CSAVDRGRMGYEKLFF. V usage is TRBV20-1 and J usage is TRBJ1-4; without DNA, the TCRdb call of TRBD1 cannot be checked. The V gene's germline CDR1 is DFQATT and CDR2 SNEGSKA (reference sequence). The CDR3 loop spans 16 amino acids.

J is TRBJ2-5 and V is TRBV6-1; absent DNA, TCRdb's TRBD2 call cannot be checked. The germline gives CDR1 MNHNS, CDR2 SASEGT. The CDR3 covers 13 residues. The CDR3 region is CASSGQRKETQYF.

The chain recombines TRBV20-1 with TRBJ1-5; TCRdb calls TRBD1, which cannot be checked without DNA. The germline CDR1 and CDR2 sequences are DFQATT and SNEGSKA (reference sequence). The CDR3 is made up of 15 amino acids. CDR3 sequence: CSARSGTGDNQPQHF.

V usage is TRBV7-9 and J usage is TRBJ2-5; checking the TCRdb D call of TRBD2 is not possible without DNA. This CDR3 is built from 15 residues. The germline gives CDR1 SEHNR, CDR2 FQNEAQ (reference sequence). The CDR3 here is CASSSRSRRWETQYF.

V usage is TRBV7-3 and J usage is TRBJ2-2. The germline V gene encodes CDR1 SGHTA and CDR2 FQGTGA. The CDR3 length is 14 residues. CDR3 residues: CASSLNSNTGELFF.

V usage is TRBV5-5 and J usage is TRBJ2-7. CDR3 length equals 12 residues. CDR1 and CDR2 from the germline V gene are SGHKS and YYEKEE (reference sequence). CDR3 region: CASSFERHEQYF. Together with reference TRBV5-5 and TRBJ2-7, the CDR3 gives the full variable domain: DAGVTQSPTHLIKTRGQQVTLRCSPISGHKSVSWYQQVLGQGPQFIFQYYEKEERGRGNFPDRFSARQFPNYSSELNVNALLLGDSALYLCASSFERHEQYFGPGTRLTVT.

V usage is TRBV19 and J usage is TRBJ2-3. Germline CDR1 is LNHDA and CDR2 is SQIVND (reference sequence). The length of the CDR3 is 14 residues. The chain's CDR3 is CASSTDPGTDTQYF.